The 10 T cell receptor delta chains given below trace back to one sample, sequenced in a study of gamma-delta T cells after stem cell transplantation. TCRdb redid the clone calls on the RT-PCR reads with CATT. Seen here are 850 to 1,100 delta-chain clones, around 12% observed once, and the top ten hold about 29%. Sequencing was performed on gamma-delta T cells. The receptors originated from a human donor. It is not recorded whose cells these are; they may come from a transplant donor.

This clone ranks as medium-sized. The rearrangement links TRDV1 to TRDJ1, with a weak D call TRDD3 (5 bases). The germline gives CDR1 TSWWSYY, CDR2 QGS. Trimming removed 1 base from V and 0 bases from J, with 24 bases in between. CDR3 length: 20 residues. This CDR3 reads CALGEPGLGAPIRDTDKLIF. In DNA form, the CDR3 reads TGTGCTCTTGGGGAACCTGGGCTGGGAGCCCCTATCCGGGACACCGATAAACTCATCTTT.

By share of the sample, this clone is large (0.1 to 1%). The rearrangement uses TRDV2 and TRDJ1; 11 bases line up with TRDD3. J lost 0 bases, V lost 0 bases, and 11 bases had no gene match. From germline, CDR1 is GEAIGNYY and CDR2 EKD. The CDR3 consists of 19 residues. The CDR3 DNA reads TGTGCCTGTGACACCATGGGGCGCCTGGGGGATACATACACCGATAAACTCATCTTT. It codes for CACDTMGRLGDTYTDKLIF.

Relative to its sample, this clone is medium-sized. The rearrangement joins TRDV1 to TRDJ1; a possible D gene is TRDD3 (5 bases). There are 15 residues in the CDR3. Germline V gives CDR1 TSWWSYY, CDR2 QGS. Trimming removed 2 bases from V and 10 bases from J, with 20 bases in between. The CDR3: CALGEGGFGAMGLIF. The CDR3 DNA follows: TGTGCTCTTGGGGAAGGGGGGTTTGGGGCAATGGGACTCATCTTT.

In its sample, this clone was seen a few times. Only one base separates this from a far larger clonotype, so it likely reflects a read error. J is TRDJ1 and V is TRDV2, with 8 bases identical to TRDD3. Germline loops: CDR1 GEAIGNYY, CDR2 EKD. The CDR3 loop spans 20 amino acids. CDR3 amino acids: CARDTIRTGGPLHDTDKLIF. The DNA of the CDR3 is TGTGCCCGTGACACAATCCGTACTGGGGGTCCCCTACATGACACCGATAAACTCATCTTT.

The genes are TRDV2 and TRDJ1, with 8 bases aligning to TRDD3. Germline V CDR1 and CDR2: GEAIGNYY, EKD. J lost 0 bases, V lost 0 bases, and 14 bases had no gene match. The CDR3 length is 19 residues. CDR3 nucleotides: TGTGCCTGTGACACCGCGGATCGTACTGGGGGGGTAGACACCGATAAACTCATCTTT. This sequence encodes CACDTADRTGGVDTDKLIF.

A note on this clone: Just one base apart from a much larger clone, this may be a read error. The CDR3: CACATVLRDTQSTDKLIF. As DNA, the CDR3 is TGTGCCTGTGCCACCGTCCTGAGGGATACGCAGAGCACCGATAAACTCATCTTT. The chain carries TRDV2 and TRDJ1, with 8 bases matching TRDD3. The CDR3 length is 18 residues. Germline-derived CDR1 and CDR2 are GEAIGNYY and EKD.

The V call is TRDV3, the J call TRDJ1, with a weak D call TRDD2 (6 bases). Germline CDR1 reads TVYSNPD; CDR2 reads GDNSRS (reference sequence). The CDR3 extends over 20 amino acids. V lost 0 bases and J 0 bases, leaving 29 bases between the germline ends. This chain's CDR3 is CAFSPSPRGCGDKYTDKLIF. The CDR3 coding sequence is TGTGCCTTTAGCCCTTCCCCACGCGGTTGTGGGGACAAGTACACCGATAAACTCATCTTT.

By sample fraction, this clone is medium-sized. This rearrangement joins TRDV2 to TRDJ1; 10 nucleotides agree with TRDD3. V dropped 0 bases and J dropped 2; count of bases not matched to a gene: 11. CDR1 and CDR2 from the germline V gene are GEAIGNYY and EKD. The CDR3 has 18 residues. The CDR3, as DNA: TGTGCCTGTGACACCGTGAGGGGGATACGTAAAAGTACCGATAAACTCATCTTT. It translates to CACDTVRGIRKSTDKLIF.

This clone is termed medium-sized. The V gene is TRDV1, the J gene TRDJ1, with TRDD3 matching over 7 bases. The CDR3 runs to 19 residues. After removal of 2 bases from V and 6 bases from J, the junction contained 21 bases not matched to a gene. Germline loops: CDR1 TSWWSYY, CDR2 QGS. CDR3 protein: CALGESLGPGINGLNKLIF. In nucleotides, the CDR3 is TGTGCTCTTGGGGAATCCCTCGGTCCGGGGATAAACGGGTTGAATAAACTCATCTTT.

This clone was seen more than once but under ten times. The TCRdb protein, from a much larger clone, departs from this DNA's translation at residue 15, likely by read error; the protein shown derives from the DNA. The chain recombines TRDV1 with TRDJ1; 10 bases map to TRDD3. The V gene end was trimmed by 5 bases and the J gene end by 1 base; junction bases not matched to a gene: 22. Germline CDR1 TSWWSYY, CDR2 QGS. The CDR3 has 21 amino acids. The CDR3 protein is CALGPPLAQIGTGGCTDKLIF. The CDR3, as DNA: TGTGCTCTTGGGCCCCCTTTGGCCCAAATTGGTACTGGGGGATGCACCGATAAACTCATCTTT.